The source of this T cell receptor (beta chain) is a study of shared T cell receptors in the human thymus. Measured with immunoSEQ multiplex PCR; TCRdb has only the in-frame clones, and not every one. The sample consists of more than 550,000 clones, around 87% of them appearing once. Trimming cost V 0 bases and J 4 bases; bases outside gene matches: 6. Per the germline V gene, CDR1 is SGHRS and CDR2 is YFSETQ. The CDR3 spans 16 residues. These data also featured in a second study, about human thymus T cells. This second study notes: Congenital heart defects were the reason for the corrective surgery that the donors, healthy Finnish infants, were having. From resections taken during corrective heart surgery, the thymus tissue was obtained. What appeared biased in thymic and blood repertoires was the usage of V and J genes. Reports from related research described highly overlapping thymic repertoires among unrelated individuals.

V usage is TRBV5-1 and J usage is TRBJ2-3; 9 bases align to TRBD1. Input material: thymocytes. The clonotype was recovered from a boy in the first two years of life with a congenital heart defect. This chain's CDR3 is CASSLGWDRAADTQYF. The CDR3 DNA reads as TGCGCCAGCAGCTTGGGGTGGGACAGGGCCGCAGATACGCAGTATTTT.